This T cell receptor (beta chain) was profiled in a study of CD8 T cells in Susac syndrome. It was with random hexamers that about 0.45 to 1 ug RNA was reverse transcribed. TCRdb used MiXCR to reprocess the immunoSEQ multiplex PCR reads, holding one entry per CDR3 protein. The table lists about 130,000 distinct CDR3 sequences, 95% of them singletons. CDR3 size: 13 residues. Deletions cut 1 base from V and 7 bases from J, with 10 bases between. Germline CDR1 reads LGHNT; CDR2 reads FRNRAP. This clonotype was detected only once. V usage is TRBV12-5 and J usage is TRBJ1-1; no reliable D call. This receptor was obtained from a human donor with Susac syndrome. Input material: CD8+ T cells from PBMCs. In DNA, the CDR3 is TGTGCTAGTGGTTTGGGCAGGCCCTTTGAAGCTTTCTTT. This encodes CASGLGRPFEAFF.